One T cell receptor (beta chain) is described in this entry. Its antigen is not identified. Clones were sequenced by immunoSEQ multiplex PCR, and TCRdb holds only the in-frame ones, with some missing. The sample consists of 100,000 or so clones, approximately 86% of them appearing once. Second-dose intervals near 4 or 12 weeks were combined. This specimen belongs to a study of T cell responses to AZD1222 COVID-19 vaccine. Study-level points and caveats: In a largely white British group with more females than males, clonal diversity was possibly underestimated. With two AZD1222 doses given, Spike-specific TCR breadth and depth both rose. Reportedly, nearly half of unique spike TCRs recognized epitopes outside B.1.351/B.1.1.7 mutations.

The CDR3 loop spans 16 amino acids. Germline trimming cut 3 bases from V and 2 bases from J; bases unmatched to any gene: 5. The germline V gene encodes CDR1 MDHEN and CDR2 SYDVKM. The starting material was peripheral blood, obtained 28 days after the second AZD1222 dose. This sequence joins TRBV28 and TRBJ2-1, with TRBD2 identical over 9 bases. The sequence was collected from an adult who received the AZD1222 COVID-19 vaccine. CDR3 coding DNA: TGTGCCAGCAGTTTCGCGGGAGGGAGGGCCTACAATGAGCAGTTCTTC. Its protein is CASSFAGGRAYNEQFF.